The 32 T cell receptor beta chains listed next were all sequenced from one sample in a study of blood T cells in healthy people across ages. It was with a sample-barcoded 5' primer and a J-beta primer mix that a second PCR of about 7 to 12 cycles was run. TCRdb reprocessed the 5' RACE reads via MiXCR and lists one record per CDR3 protein. The table includes roughly 800,000 distinct CDR3 sequences, 20% to 25% detected once. The same sample was also studied in work on T cells of mothers and their children.

The sequenced sample was blood. These receptors were taken from a boy aged 5 to 17 in good health.

The chain employs TRBV28 and TRBJ1-1; 7 bases agree with TRBD1. CDR1 is MDHEN, CDR2 SYDVKM, per germline. The CDR3 runs 14 residues. V was clipped by 5 bases and J by 3 bases; unmatched bases: 6. As DNA, the CDR3 is TGTGCCAGCAGTGAAGGGGGCGCGGACACTGAAGCTTTCTTT. The encoded protein is CASSEGGADTEAFF.

This chain uses TRBV6-1 with TRBJ1-2; the D gene is possibly TRBD1 (5 bases). CDR1 is MNHNS and CDR2 is SASEGT in the germline V gene. The V gene lost 5 bases and the J gene lost 3 bases, with 16 bases spanning the gap. The length of the CDR3 is 15 residues. CDR3 protein: CASSFQGLGDYGYTF. The CDR3 DNA follows: TGTGCCAGCAGTTTTCAGGGTTTGGGCGACTATGGCTACACCTTC.

This clonotype was detected a few times. The CDR3 reads CASSMRRGSETQYF. The CDR3 DNA sequence: TGTGCCAGTAGTATGAGGCGGGGCTCGGAGACCCAGTACTTC. The chain joins TRBV19 to TRBJ2-5, with a tentative D call TRBD2 (6 bases). Between the trimmed V and J ends, which lost 3 bases and 5 bases, there was a span of 13 bases. The germline CDR1 and CDR2 sequences are LNHDA and SQIVND (reference sequence). This CDR3 has 14 amino acids. Supplemented by reference TRBV19 and TRBJ2-5, the full variable domain reads DGGITQSPKYLFRKEGQNVTLSCEQNLNHDAMYWYRQDPGQGLRLIYYSQIVNDFQKGDIAEGYSVSREKKESFPLTVTSAQKNPTAFYLCASSMRRGSETQYFGPGTRLLVL.

The chain links TRBV6-5 to TRBJ2-1; TRBD1 is a possible D gene (5 bases). V was trimmed by 7 bases and J by 4 bases, leaving 11 bases between them. CDR1 MNHEY and CDR2 SVGAGI come from the germline V gene. CDR3 length equals 13 residues. The CDR3 region is CASTSGMYNEQFF. The CDR3 coding sequence is TGTGCCAGCACCTCAGGGATGTACAATGAGCAGTTCTTC.

The CDR3, as DNA: TGTGCCACTAAAATCCGGGAACAAGAGACCCAGTACTTC. Translating it yields CATKIREQETQYF. V gene TRBV10-3 combines with J gene TRBJ2-5, with D possibly TRBD2 on 5 matching bases. The CDR3 runs to 13 residues. V lost 10 bases and J 2 bases, leaving 14 bases between the germline ends. Germline CDR1 reads ENHRY; CDR2 reads SYGVKD.

The CDR3: CSASPQTSGSTDTQYF. For the CDR3, the DNA is TGCAGTGCTAGCCCCCAGACTAGCGGATCCACAGATACGCAGTATTTT. The J gene is TRBJ2-3, the V gene TRBV20-1; 9 nucleotides align to TRBD2. CDR1 DFQATT and CDR2 SNEGSKA come from the germline V gene (reference sequence). This CDR3 comprises 16 residues. V lost 3 bases to trimming and J lost 2 bases; unmatched junction nucleotides: 9.

The CDR3 is CASSHRDRDETQYF. CDR3 DNA sequence: TGTGCCAGCAGCCACCGGGACAGGGACGAGACCCAGTACTTC. The chain couples TRBV12-3 or TRBV12-4 to TRBJ2-5, with 9 positions matching TRBD1. The CDR3 sequence is 14 residues long. Trimming at V came to 6 bases and at J to 5 bases, leaving 7 bases not matched to a gene.

The V gene is TRBV20-1, the J gene TRBJ2-5; a weak D match, TRBD2 (6 bases). The germline gives CDR1 DFQATT, CDR2 SNEGSKA (reference sequence). The CDR3 has 13 residues. V lost 3 bases and J lost 1, with 9 bases in between. This CDR3 reads CSARFGSQETQYF. The CDR3 region has the DNA TGCAGTGCTAGGTTCGGGAGCCAAGAGACCCAGTACTTC.

Remarks on this clonotype: One junction end disagrees with the germline gene, perhaps due to a read error. The chain uses TRBV6-5 and TRBJ1-3; D not certain. The CDR3 extends over 12 amino acids. Germline V gives CDR1 MNHEY, CDR2 SVGAGI. CDR3 in amino acids: CASSSIGNTMYF. The CDR3 nucleotides read TGTGCCAGCAGTTCCATAGGAAACACCATGTATTTT.

The chain carries TRBV27 and TRBJ2-7; 12 bases line up with TRBD2. Trimming at V came to 5 bases and at J to 7 bases, leaving 9 bases not matched to a gene. The CDR3 consists of 15 residues. Per the germline V gene, CDR1 is MNHEY and CDR2 is SMNVEV (reference sequence). In nucleotides, the CDR3 is TGTGCCAGCAGTCCAAGACTAGCGGGAGAAGGGGAGCAGTACTTC. Translating gives CASSPRLAGEGEQYF.

V and J are TRBV4-3 and TRBJ2-1; D remains ambiguous. The CDR3 contains 15 residues. The germline V gene encodes CDR1 LGHNA and CDR2 YSLEER. Trimming took off 1 base at V and 4 bases at J, with 11 bases between the two ends. Here the CDR3 DNA reads TGCGCCAGCAGCCAAGGGCCAGGAGAGTACAATGAGCAGTTCTTC. It specifies CASSQGPGEYNEQFF.

Only a few counts were recorded for this clonotype. This chain uses TRBV7-2 with TRBJ2-7; possibly TRBD2 for D (5 bases). CDR3 length: 14 amino acids. Germline CDR1 SGHTA, CDR2 FQGNSA. V shed 6 bases and J shed 3 bases, with 15 bases lying between them. The CDR3 here is CASSSRDYFYEQYF. CDR3 sequence (DNA): TGTGCCAGCAGTTCACGCGACTATTTCTACGAGCAGTACTTC.

The J gene is TRBJ2-7, the V gene TRBV13; 10 bases fit TRBD2. The CDR3 is 15 residues long. After removal of 3 bases from V and 3 bases from J, the junction contained 5 bases not matched to a gene. Germline loops: CDR1 PRHDT, CDR2 FYEKMQ (reference sequence). CDR3 residues: CASSFLAGAGYEQYF. For the CDR3, the DNA is TGTGCCAGCAGCTTTCTAGCGGGGGCTGGCTACGAGCAGTACTTC.

In the case of this clonotype: The germline gene is not matched at one end of the junction; a read error may be the cause. This chain connects TRBV5-8 to TRBJ2-5; D is undetermined. The J call may not be correct, given that the DNA end is closer to TRBJ2-1. The CDR3 length is 14 residues. Germline CDR1 and CDR2: SGHTS and YDEGEE. In DNA form, the CDR3 reads TGTGCCAGCGGCTTAGAAGTTAGTTCCGATGAGCAGTTCTTC. Its protein product is CASGLEVSSDEQFF.

This clonotype has just a few counts. This chain uses TRBV4-1 with TRBJ2-4; D not resolved. Germline V gene sequence: CDR1 MGHRA, CDR2 YSYEKL. Trimming took off 4 bases at V and 0 bases at J, with 10 bases between the two ends. This CDR3 region has 15 residues. CDR3 in amino acids: CASSPLQLAKNIQYF. As DNA, the CDR3 is TGCGCCAGCAGCCCACTACAACTAGCCAAAAACATTCAGTACTTC.

This clonotype was detected once. The V and J genes are TRBV7-2 and TRBJ2-5, with D perhaps TRBD2 (6 bases). The J call could be wrong; TRBJ2-1 is a better fit for the DNA end. Germline V gives CDR1 SGHTA, CDR2 FQGNSA. This CDR3 is 15 amino acids long. Here the CDR3 reads CASSLAAGTYNEQFF. The CDR3, as DNA: TGTGCCAGCAGCTTAGCGGCGGGGACGTACAATGAGCAGTTCTTC.

The genes are TRBV11-2 and TRBJ2-5; 8 bases fit TRBD2. V was clipped by 1 base and J by 5 bases; unmatched bases: 6. This CDR3 is built from 15 residues. The germline gives CDR1 SGHAT, CDR2 FQNNGV. The DNA of the CDR3 is TGTGCCAGCAGCTTAGCGGGGGGGTACGGGGAGACCCAGTACTTC. This codes for CASSLAGGYGETQYF.

This clonotype turned up a few times. CDR3: CAPLSSKGTQYF. CDR3 bases: TGCGCCCCCTTATCCTCTAAGGGGACCCAGTACTTC. V is TRBV4-3 and J is TRBJ2-5, with D unresolved. CDR3 length: 12 amino acids. Trimming removed 11 bases from V and 7 bases from J, with 17 bases in between. CDR1 and CDR2 (germline): LGHNA, YSLEER.

A few counts support this clonotype. This chain joins TRBV6-2 or TRBV6-3 and TRBJ2-1, with unresolved D. The V and J ends lost 6 bases and 5 bases respectively, with 8 bases between them. The CDR3 runs to 12 residues. Per germline, CDR1 MNHEY and CDR2 SVGEGT. The CDR3 DNA is TGTGCCAGCAGCTACACACACAATGAGCAGTTCTTC. Translating gives CASSYTHNEQFF.

The J gene is TRBJ2-1, the V gene TRBV4-3; TRBD2 matches 9 bases. Looked up from germline, CDR1 is LGHNA and CDR2 is YSLEER. V trimming: 0 bases; J trimming: 5 bases; junction bases outside the gene matches: 11. The CDR3 extends over 18 amino acids. The CDR3: CASSQDVAGLAYNNEQFF. CDR3 coding DNA: TGCGCCAGCAGCCAAGATGTGGCGGGACTAGCCTACAACAATGAGCAGTTCTTC.

This clonotype was picked up a small number of times. The chain carries TRBV20-1 and TRBJ2-5; D is perhaps TRBD1 or TRBD2 (5 bases each). The DNA end is a closer match to TRBJ2-7, so the J assignment may be wrong. CDR3 length: 14 residues. Germline CDR1 reads DFQATT; CDR2 reads SNEGSKA (reference sequence). CDR3 region: CSASTALKGHEQYF. CDR3 coding DNA: TGCAGTGCTAGTACGGCACTCAAGGGACACGAGCAGTACTTC.

This chain's CDR3 is CASSWRGQGATGYTF. CDR3 DNA sequence: TGTGCCAGCAGTTGGCGGGGACAGGGGGCGACTGGCTACACCTTC. The gene calls are TRBV12-3 or TRBV12-4 and TRBJ1-2, with 12 bases matching TRBD1. V shed 4 bases, J shed 7 bases, and the junction held 7 bases outside the gene matches. This CDR3 region has 15 residues.

The rearrangement links TRBV12-3 or TRBV12-4 to TRBJ2-1, with D unresolved. CDR3 length: 13 amino acids. With 3 bases removed from V and 11 bases from J, the gap between germline ends came to 14 bases. The CDR3 protein is CASSFGDVGQQFF. CDR3 in DNA: TGTGCCAGCAGTTTTGGTGATGTCGGGCAGCAGTTCTTC.

The chain joins TRBV5-1 to TRBJ2-3; 8 bases line up with TRBD2. The CDR3 runs to 14 residues. CDR1 is SGHRS, CDR2 YFSETQ, per germline. Trimming removed 5 bases from V and 5 bases from J; junction bases left unmatched: 7. This chain's CDR3 is CASRGREAGDTQYF. CDR3 nucleotides: TGCGCCAGCAGAGGGCGGGAGGCGGGAGATACGCAGTATTTT.

The V call is TRBV11-2, the J call TRBJ2-1; possibly TRBD2 for D (8 bases). The CDR3 contains 20 residues. V lost 6 bases, J lost 4 bases, and 31 bases lay in between. Germline assignment: CDR1 SGHAT and CDR2 FQNNGV. DNA for the CDR3: TGTGCCAGCAGACACCCACCGGGACAGAGTAGCGGGAACCTTTACAATGAGCAGTTCTTC. It is translated as CASRHPPGQSSGNLYNEQFF.

This clonotype appeared once. The chain's CDR3 is CASSGGVGREETQYF. The CDR3 region has the DNA TGTGCCAGCAGCGGTGGGGTTGGCAGGGAAGAGACCCAGTACTTC. The genes are TRBV28 and TRBJ2-5; tentatively, D is TRBD1 (5 bases). The CDR3 has 15 amino acids. V was shortened by 6 bases and J by 3 bases, with 17 bases between the two germline ends. Germline assignment: CDR1 MDHEN and CDR2 SYDVKM.

The chain joins TRBV12-3 or TRBV12-4 to TRBJ2-5; 9 nucleotides match TRBD1. V gave up 7 bases and J gave up 1 base; unmatched junction bases: 4. CDR3 length: 14 amino acids. CDR3 sequence reads: CASKVQGAQETQYF. CDR3 nucleotide sequence: TGTGCCAGCAAGGTACAGGGGGCCCAAGAGACCCAGTACTTC.

V and J are TRBV4-1 and TRBJ1-4; TRBD1 matches 9 bases. With V trimmed by 5 bases and J by 5 bases, 9 bases remained unmatched. The CDR3 contains 16 residues. Germline CDR1 and CDR2: MGHRA and YSYEKL. The CDR3 DNA reads as TGCGCCAGCAGCGGCAGGGACAGGGCCTCAAATGAAAAACTGTTTTTT. Residues: CASSGRDRASNEKLFF.

This clonotype was seen just once. CDR3: CASSQDLGTGNSPLHF. The CDR3 coding sequence is TGCGCCAGCAGCCAAGATCTAGGGACTGGTAATTCACCCCTCCACTTT. V is TRBV4-3 and J is TRBJ1-6, with a weak D call TRBD1 (5 bases). Trimming removed 0 bases from V and 6 bases from J, with 12 bases in between. The CDR3 loop spans 16 amino acids. Germline CDR1 LGHNA, CDR2 YSLEER.

The rearrangement uses TRBV28 and TRBJ2-5; D gene uncertain. With the DNA end fitting TRBJ2-7 better, the J assignment may be wrong. The CDR3 is 14 residues long. Per the germline V gene, CDR1 is MDHEN and CDR2 is SYDVKM. The DNA of the CDR3 is TGTGCCAGCAGAACATCCATGGGATCCTACGAGCAGTACTTC. Protein: CASRTSMGSYEQYF.

This clonotype occurred a few times. The chain couples TRBV5-1 to TRBJ2-5; 9 positions match TRBD1. Trimming at V came to 4 bases and at J to 2 bases, leaving 12 bases not matched to a gene. Germline V gene data show CDR1 as SGHRS and CDR2 as YFSETQ. The CDR3 runs to 17 residues. CDR3 DNA sequence: TGCGCCAGCAGCGCCCAGGGACAGGGACCAATTCAAGAGACCCAGTACTTC. Amino acids: CASSAQGQGPIQETQYF.

This clonotype has more than one count but fewer than ten. The rearrangement links TRBV10-3 to TRBJ2-5; 7 nucleotides align to TRBD1. The DNA end lines up better with TRBJ2-7; the J call may be wrong. Germline CDR1 reads ENHRY; CDR2 reads SYGVKD. This CDR3 is built from 16 residues. The CDR3 reads CAISETQAGGSYEQYF. CDR3 in DNA: TGTGCCATCAGTGAGACCCAGGCAGGGGGCTCCTACGAGCAGTACTTC.